These T cell receptor beta chains were read from a single sample in a study of blood T cell repertoires in COVID-19. Assay used: immunoSEQ multiplex PCR; TCRdb lists only in-frame clones, some missing. The data contain about 97,000 clones, about nine tenths of them seen just once; the ten biggest clones take up roughly 5.2%. Sequencing input: peripheral blood. Every receptor here comes from a woman between 45 and 60 years old with COVID-19, enrolled during active disease. The CDR3 runs from the conserved cysteine through the conserved F or W. A D gene is named only where the DNA matches it firmly. Clone size is stated in some rows and not others, as once, few, many or a class when expanded.

size: NA; D: NA; length: 15; J: TRBJ1-3; V: TRBV18; CDR3: CASSPLWTAGNTIYF; DNA: TGTGCCAGCTCACCACTTTGGACAGCAGGAAACACCATATATTTT
size: NA; D: NA; length: 15; J: TRBJ1-5; V: TRBV3-1/TRBV3-2; CDR3: CASSPDGTEHQPQHF; DNA: TGTGCCAGCAGCCCCGACGGGACTGAACATCAGCCCCAGCATTTT
size: NA; D: TRBD1; length: 18; J: TRBJ1-1; V: TRBV3-1/TRBV3-2; CDR3: CASSPSTGSNFVRTEAFF; DNA: TGTGCCAGCAGCCCCTCGACAGGGTCAAATTTTGTGAGGACTGAAGCTTTCTTT
size: NA; D: NA; length: 12; J: TRBJ1-5; V: TRBV28; CDR3: CASRPGNQPQHF; DNA: TGTGCCAGCAGACCAGGGAATCAGCCCCAGCATTTT
size: NA; D: NA; length: 18; J: TRBJ2-7; V: TRBV7-9; CDR3: CASSDRGCRVSQGFEQYF; DNA: TGTGCCAGCAGCGATCGCGGGTGTCGCGTCAGTCAGGGGTTCGAGCAGTACTTC
size: NA; D: NA; length: 13; J: TRBJ1-4; V: TRBV30; CDR3: CALEQITNEKLFF; DNA: TGTGCCTTAGAACAGATTACGAATGAAAAACTGTTTTTT
size: NA; D: NA; length: 14; J: TRBJ2-7; V: TRBV7-9; CDR3: CASTLGGNSYEQYF; DNA: TGTGCCAGCACCCTCGGGGGAAACTCCTACGAGCAGTACTTC
size: NA; D: TRBD2; length: 19; J: TRBJ2-3; V: TRBV10-3; CDR3: CAISDGTSGGATGTDTQYF; DNA: TGTGCCATCAGTGACGGGACTAGCGGGGGGGCCACTGGCACAGATACGCAGTATTTT
size: NA; D: TRBD2; length: 14; J: TRBJ2-1; V: TRBV7-9; CDR3: CASGSGGAINEQFF; DNA: TGTGCCAGCGGTAGCGGGGGGGCCATCAATGAGCAGTTCTTC
size: once; D: TRBD2; length: 18; J: TRBJ2-1; V: TRBV3-1/TRBV3-2; CDR3: CASSQDIGLAGGYNEQFF; DNA: TGTGCCAGCAGCCAAGATATCGGGCTAGCGGGGGGCTACAATGAGCAGTTCTTC
size: NA; D: TRBD1; length: 16; J: TRBJ2-5; V: TRBV5-8; CDR3: CASRLDWTGGGETQYF; DNA: TGTGCCAGCAGACTCGATTGGACAGGGGGCGGGGAGACCCAGTACTTC
size: once; D: TRBD2; length: 17; J: TRBJ2-3; V: TRBV4-3; CDR3: CASSQGRVAGNTDTQYF; DNA: TGCGCCAGCAGCCAAGGACGGGTAGCGGGAAACACAGATACGCAGTATTTT
size: once; D: NA; length: 11; J: TRBJ1-2; V: TRBV3-1/TRBV3-2; CDR3: CASGQNYGYTF; DNA: TGTGCCAGCGGACAGAACTATGGCTACACCTTC
size: NA; D: NA; length: 15; J: TRBJ1-1; V: TRBV18; CDR3: CASSPQGGTIKKAFF; DNA: TGTGCCAGCTCACCTCAGGGAGGGACCATCAAAAAAGCTTTCTTT
size: NA; D: NA; length: 16; J: TRBJ1-5; V: TRBV3-1/TRBV3-2; CDR3: CASSLGGRGGNQPQHF; DNA: TGTGCCAGCAGCCTCGGGGGACGGGGCGGCAATCAGCCCCAGCATTTT
size: NA; D: TRBD2; length: 14; J: TRBJ2-3; V: TRBV14; CDR3: CASSFTGGTDTQYF; DNA: TGTGCCAGCAGTTTCACGGGGGGAACAGATACGCAGTATTTT
size: NA; D: TRBD1; length: 13; J: TRBJ1-2; V: TRBV30; CDR3: CAWSGQGAGGYTF; DNA: TGTGCCTGGAGCGGACAGGGGGCCGGTGGCTACACCTTC
size: NA; D: NA; length: 13; J: TRBJ2-1; V: TRBV18; CDR3: CASSPPSDNEQFF; DNA: TGTGCCAGCTCACCACCGTCTGACAATGAGCAGTTCTTC
size: NA; D: TRBD1; length: 19; J: TRBJ1-5; V: TRBV19; CDR3: CASSFPGGSFHLSNQPQHF; DNA: TGTGCCAGTAGTTTCCCAGGGGGCTCTTTCCACCTTAGCAATCAGCCCCAGCATTTT
size: once; D: NA; length: 15; J: TRBJ1-2; V: TRBV4-1; CDR3: CASSPHPTENYGYTF; DNA: TGCGCCAGCAGCCCGCACCCGACTGAGAACTATGGCTACACCTTC
size: NA; D: TRBD2; length: 15; J: TRBJ2-1; V: TRBV7-9; CDR3: CASSTGLAGYNEQFF; DNA: TGTGCCAGCAGCACGGGACTAGCGGGGTACAATGAGCAGTTCTTC
size: NA; D: NA; length: 14; J: TRBJ2-7; V: TRBV4-1; CDR3: CASSPPGADYEQYF; DNA: TGCGCCAGCAGCCCGCCGGGAGCCGACTACGAGCAGTACTTC
size: NA; D: NA; length: 14; J: TRBJ1-2; V: TRBV11-2; CDR3: CASSAIAASLGYTF; DNA: TGTGCCAGCAGCGCAATCGCGGCCTCCCTTGGCTACACCTTC
size: NA; D: NA; length: 14; J: TRBJ1-6; V: TRBV19; CDR3: CASSPGAANSPLHF; DNA: TGTGCCAGTAGCCCAGGGGCCGCTAATTCACCCCTCCACTTT
size: NA; D: NA; length: 11; J: TRBJ1-4; V: TRBV19; CDR3: CASLQDEKLFF; DNA: TGTGCCAGCCTTCAGGATGAAAAACTGTTTTTT
size: NA; D: TRBD2; length: 14; J: TRBJ2-5; V: TRBV30; CDR3: CAWSVTDGRETQYF; DNA: TGTGCCTGGAGTGTGACCGACGGGAGGGAGACCCAGTACTTC
size: NA; D: NA; length: 11; J: TRBJ2-7; V: TRBV6-5; CDR3: CASSEAAEQYF; DNA: TGTGCCAGCAGCGAGGCAGCTGAGCAGTACTTC
size: NA; D: NA; length: 11; J: TRBJ2-3; V: TRBV30; CDR3: CAWSSTDTQYF; DNA: TGTGCCTGGAGTTCTACAGATACGCAGTATTTT
size: NA; D: NA; length: 9; J: TRBJ2-7; V: TRBV6-9; CDR3: CARYYEQYF; DNA: TGTGCCAGATATTACGAGCAGTACTTC
size: NA; D: NA; length: 15; J: TRBJ1-5; V: TRBV28; CDR3: CASRSAGDSNQPQHF; DNA: TGTGCCAGCAGGTCCGCAGGGGATTCCAATCAGCCCCAGCATTTT
size: NA; D: NA; length: 15; J: TRBJ1-4; V: TRBV4-1; CDR3: CASSQDWTSNEKLFF; DNA: TGCGCCAGCAGCCAAGATTGGACAAGTAATGAAAAACTGTTTTTT
size: NA; D: NA; length: 11; J: TRBJ1-1; V: TRBV20-1; CDR3: CSAGASTEAFF; DNA: TGCAGTGCGGGGGCAAGCACTGAAGCTTTCTTT
size: NA; D: TRBD1; length: 14; J: TRBJ2-1; V: TRBV29-1; CDR3: CSVKGQGLQNEQFF; DNA: TGCAGCGTAAAGGGACAGGGGCTTCAGAATGAGCAGTTCTTC
size: NA; D: NA; length: 16; J: TRBJ1-3; V: TRBV5-4; CDR3: CASSSVGGSSGNTIYF; DNA: TGTGCCAGCAGCTCGGTGGGGGGGAGCTCTGGAAACACCATATATTTT
size: NA; D: TRBD1; length: 13; J: TRBJ2-7; V: TRBV18; CDR3: CASSPQGENEQYF; DNA: TGTGCCAGCTCACCGCAGGGGGAAAACGAGCAGTACTTC
size: once; D: NA; length: 15; J: TRBJ1-4; V: TRBV4-2; CDR3: CASSQVRGPNEKLFF; DNA: TGTGCCAGCAGCCAAGTGAGAGGTCCTAATGAAAAACTGTTTTTT
size: NA; D: NA; length: 13; J: TRBJ2-2; V: TRBV29-1; CDR3: CSVPQANTGELFF; DNA: TGCAGCGTTCCCCAGGCGAACACCGGGGAGCTGTTTTTT
size: NA; D: TRBD1; length: 16; J: TRBJ1-6; V: TRBV27; CDR3: CASNSWDSLDNSPLHF; DNA: TGTGCCAGCAATTCATGGGACAGCTTAGATAATTCACCCCTCCACTTT
size: NA; D: TRBD2; length: 14; J: TRBJ2-5; V: TRBV18; CDR3: CASSPKLAQETQYF; DNA: TGTGCCAGCTCACCCAAACTAGCGCAAGAGACCCAGTACTTC
size: NA; D: NA; length: 15; J: TRBJ2-2; V: TRBV4-3; CDR3: CASSQDLTNTGELFF; DNA: TGCGCCAGCAGCCAAGACCTTACGAACACCGGGGAGCTGTTTTTT